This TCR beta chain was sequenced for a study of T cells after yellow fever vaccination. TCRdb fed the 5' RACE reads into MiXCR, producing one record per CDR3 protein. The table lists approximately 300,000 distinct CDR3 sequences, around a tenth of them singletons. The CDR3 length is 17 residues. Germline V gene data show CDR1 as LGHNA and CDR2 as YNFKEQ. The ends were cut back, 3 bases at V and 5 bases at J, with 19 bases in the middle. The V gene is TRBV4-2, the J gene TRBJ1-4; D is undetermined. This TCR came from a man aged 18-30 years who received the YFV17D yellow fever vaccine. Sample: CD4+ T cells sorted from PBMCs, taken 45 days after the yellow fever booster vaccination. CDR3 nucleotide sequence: TGTGCCAGCAGCCAGGTTCCCTCGACGGGGAAGAATGAAAAACTGTTTTTT. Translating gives CASSQVPSTGKNEKLFF.